A selection of T cell receptor beta chains follows, all from one sample in a study of control samples from healthy donors and cancer patients. TCRdb keeps only in-frame clones here, not all; method: immunoSEQ multiplex PCR. The repertoire holds about 140,000 clones, with about 90% as singletons. Sequencing was performed on blood. These receptors all stem from a man aged 18-30 years in good health. Both conserved end residues are part of each CDR3. A D gene is named only where the DNA matches it firmly. Clone size appears in some rows only: once, few, many, or a class for an expanded clone.

d_call	v_call	clone_size	j_call	cdr3_length	cdr3_nt	cdr3_aa
-	TRBV6-5	-	TRBJ2-5	15	TGTGCCAGCAGTTACTCGATTGGGGGTGGGGAGACCCAGTACTTC	CASSYSIGGGETQYF
-	TRBV9	-	TRBJ2-5	14	TGTGCCAGCAGCGTAGGAGGGTTCCAAGAGACCCAGTACTTC	CASSVGGFQETQYF
TRBD1	TRBV2	-	TRBJ1-3	15	TGTGCCAGCAGTGATATCAGGGGGCCTGGAAACACCATATATTTT	CASSDIRGPGNTIYF
-	TRBV24-1	-	TRBJ1-1	12	TGTGCCACCAGAGGACCGAACACTGAAGCTTTCTTT	CATRGPNTEAFF
-	TRBV5-1	-	TRBJ1-2	13	TGCGCCAGCAGCTCTGAAGGGACCTATGGCTACACCTTC	CASSSEGTYGYTF
-	TRBV2	once	TRBJ1-3	16	TGTGCCAGCAGTGATCTGGGGGGCGACTCTGGAAACACCATATATTTT	CASSDLGGDSGNTIYF
-	TRBV11-3	few	TRBJ2-7	13	TGTGCCAGCAGCGCAAGCAGGGATGGCGAGCAGTACTTC	CASSASRDGEQYF
-	TRBV5-1	once	TRBJ1-1	12	TGCGCCAGCAGCTTCAGGGACACTGAAGCTTTCTTT	CASSFRDTEAFF
-	TRBV5-1	-	TRBJ1-4	13	TGCGCCAGCAGCCCCCCAGCTAATGAAAAACTGTTTTTT	CASSPPANEKLFF
-	TRBV6-6	-	TRBJ1-1	14	TGTGCCAGCCTAGGGTTAAGGGTGAACACTGAAGCTTTCTTT	CASLGLRVNTEAFF
TRBD1	TRBV5-1	few	TRBJ2-7	13	TGCGCCAGACCCGGGACAGGGAACCACGAGCAGTACTTC	CARPGTGNHEQYF
TRBD1	TRBV5-1	-	TRBJ2-1	16	TGCGCCAGCAGCTCGCAGGCAGGGGGCCTCGACAATGAGCAGTTCTTC	CASSSQAGGLDNEQFF
-	TRBV9	-	TRBJ1-2	14	TGTGCCAGCAGCGTAGAGCGGACGGGATATGGCTACACCTTC	CASSVERTGYGYTF
TRBD1	TRBV2	-	TRBJ2-1	15	TGTGCCAGCACCGAAGACAGGGGAGGCTACAATGAGCAGTTCTTC	CASTEDRGGYNEQFF
TRBD2	TRBV4-1	-	TRBJ2-3	18	TGCGCCAGCAGCCAAGAAGAGAGCGGGGGGGCGTACACAGATACGCAGTATTTT	CASSQEESGGAYTDTQYF
-	TRBV14	-	TRBJ1-1	13	TGTGCCAGCAGCCGACAGGTGAACACTGAAGCTTTCTTT	CASSRQVNTEAFF
-	TRBV14	-	TRBJ1-1	13	TGTGCCAGCAGCTCCCTGCCGCGTCTGTTCGCTTTCTTT	CASSSLPRLFAFF
-	TRBV9	-	TRBJ1-3	20	TGTGCCAGCAGCGTAGCTACCAGGGTACCCTTCCCACTCTCTGGAAACACCATATATTTT	CASSVATRVPFPLSGNTIYF
-	TRBV12-3/TRBV12-4	-	TRBJ1-1	12	TGTGCCAGCAGTTTAGTAGGAGACGAAGCTTTCTTT	CASSLVGDEAFF
TRBD1	TRBV11-1	-	TRBJ2-7	15	TGTGCCAGCAGCTTGGAACAGGGGGGAACCTACGAGCAGTACTTC	CASSLEQGGTYEQYF
-	TRBV19	-	TRBJ2-2	20	TGTGCCAGTAGTATAGATCTATTTCGTGTGCGCCACGCCAACACCGGGGAGCTGTTTTTT	CASSIDLFRVRHANTGELFF
TRBD1	TRBV27	-	TRBJ1-2	12	TGTGCCAGCAGTCCCAGGGGGCGGGGCTACACCTTC	CASSPRGRGYTF
TRBD1	TRBV28	-	TRBJ2-2	15	TGTGCCAGCAGCCAACAGGGGACGGCCACCGGGGAGCTGTTTTTT	CASSQQGTATGELFF
-	TRBV6-5	once	TRBJ1-2	13	TGTGCCAGCACAGGGAGTCTTAACTATGGCTACACCTTC	CASTGSLNYGYTF
-	TRBV4-3	-	TRBJ2-2	14	TGCGCCAGCAGCCTAATTAGGGAAGGCGGGGAGCTGTTTTTT	CASSLIREGGELFF
TRBD1	TRBV2	-	TRBJ2-3	14	TGTGCCAGCAGTTGGACAGGGGGCCCAGATACGCAGTATTTT	CASSWTGGPDTQYF
-	TRBV10-3	-	TRBJ1-2	16	TGTGCCATCAACGGCGGGACCCAAGGAGCTAACTATGGCTACACCTTC	CAINGGTQGANYGYTF
-	TRBV18	few	TRBJ2-7	15	TGTGCCAGCTCACCACTACGGGGCGTAACCTACGAGCAGTACTTC	CASSPLRGVTYEQYF